These 12 T cell receptor beta chains originate from one sample sequenced in a study of blood T cell repertoires in COVID-19. Profiled with immunoSEQ multiplex PCR; TCRdb holds only in-frame clones, not every one. This sample yields tens of thousands of clones, of which over 75% are seen a single time; 6.5% to 8% belongs to the top ten. The material sequenced was peripheral blood. The receptors shown here come from a man aged 40-50 years with COVID-19, enrolled during active disease.

This chain joins TRBV5-1 and TRBJ1-1, with D hard to call. This CDR3 has 15 amino acids. CDR1 and CDR2 (germline): SGHRS, YFSETQ. With 0 bases removed from V and 3 bases from J, the gap between germline ends came to 12 bases. In nucleotides, the CDR3 is TGCGCCAGCAGCTTGGCAGGTCGCGTCGACACTGAAGCTTTCTTT. It is translated as CASSLAGRVDTEAFF.

This clone occurred a few times. This chain connects TRBV5-1 to TRBJ1-6, with D perhaps TRBD1 (6 bases). The CDR3 totals 18 residues. Germline lookup yields CDR1 SGHRS and CDR2 YFSETQ. V lost 0 bases to trimming and J lost 0 bases, with 13 bases between them. In DNA form, the CDR3 reads TGCGCCAGCAGCTTGGCAGGGGTCCAGAGCTCCTATAATTCACCCCTCCACTTT. Protein product: CASSLAGVQSSYNSPLHF.

This sequence joins TRBV5-5 and TRBJ1-1; possible D gene TRBD1, 5 bases. V shed 5 bases and J shed 7 bases, with 12 bases lying between them. CDR3 size: 12 residues. The germline V gene encodes CDR1 SGHKS and CDR2 YYEKEE (reference sequence). CDR3 coding DNA: TGTGCCAGCAGGACAGCTCGCGGTGAAGCTTTCTTT. Translating gives CASRTARGEAFF.

The genes are TRBV28 and TRBJ1-4, with 8 bases lining up with TRBD1. This CDR3 contains 15 residues. V shed 4 bases and J 6 bases; nucleotides not matched to a gene: 7. Germline CDR1 MDHEN, CDR2 SYDVKM. In nucleotides, the CDR3 is TGTGCCAGCAGTTCCTCCGGGACAGGCCATGAAAAACTGTTTTTT. This encodes CASSSSGTGHEKLFF.

The CDR3 loop reads CASSRDSGGEAGELFF. CDR3 in DNA: TGTGCCAGCAGCCGGGATAGCGGGGGCGAGGCCGGGGAGCTGTTTTTT. The chain carries TRBV4-2 and TRBJ2-2; 9 bases fit TRBD2. Germline loops: CDR1 LGHNA, CDR2 YNFKEQ. The trim removed 4 bases at V and 6 bases at J, leaving 9 bases unmatched. CDR3 size: 16 residues.

The V gene is TRBV18, the J gene TRBJ1-2, with D unclear. CDR1 and CDR2 (germline): KGHSH, LQKENI. Trimming pared 3 bases from V and 6 bases from J, leaving 11 bases between. The CDR3 is made up of 13 amino acids. CDR3 loop: CASSPEGGDGYTF. The CDR3 DNA reads as TGTGCCAGCTCACCGGAGGGCGGCGATGGCTACACCTTC.

CDR3 amino acids: CASSLDSRGDTDTQYF. The CDR3 bases are TGCGCCAGCAGCTTGGATTCCCGGGGTGACACAGATACGCAGTATTTT. The J gene is TRBJ2-3, the V gene TRBV5-1; D is perhaps TRBD2 (5 bases). V lost 0 bases to trimming and J lost 2 bases, with 13 bases between them. The CDR3 covers 16 residues. CDR1 SGHRS and CDR2 YFSETQ come from the germline V gene.

V and J are TRBV16 and TRBJ1-5; D is undetermined. V lost 1 base and J 3 bases, leaving 13 bases between the germline ends. CDR1 is KGHSY, CDR2 FQNENV, per germline. This CDR3 spans 16 amino acids. In nucleotides, the CDR3 is TGTGCCAGCAGCCAATTTGGGTCAGACAACAATCAGCCCCAGCATTTT. Translating it yields CASSQFGSDNNQPQHF.

This chain links TRBV7-9 with TRBJ2-7; 7 bases agree with TRBD1. This CDR3 spans 17 amino acids. Germline CDR1 and CDR2: SEHNR and FQNEAQ (reference sequence). V shed 3 bases, J shed 2 bases, and the junction held 13 bases outside the gene matches. The CDR3 DNA follows: TGTGCCAGCAGCTTCGGTGCGACAGGGAAGTATACCTACGAGCAGTACTTC. Translated: CASSFGATGKYTYEQYF.

The rearrangement links TRBV5-1 to TRBJ1-4; D might be TRBD1 (5 bases). The V gene's germline CDR1 is SGHRS and CDR2 YFSETQ. Deletions cut 4 bases from V and 7 bases from J, with 17 bases between. The CDR3 loop spans 15 amino acids. DNA for the CDR3: TGCGCCAGCAGCAGAGACCCCCTGGGGGGTGAAAAACTGTTTTTT. Translating gives CASSRDPLGGEKLFF.

The V gene is TRBV18, the J gene TRBJ2-7, with D perhaps TRBD2 (5 bases). CDR1 and CDR2 (germline): KGHSH, LQKENI. Trimming removed 2 bases at V and 4 bases at J, with 12 bases between. This CDR3 contains 14 residues. As DNA, the CDR3 is TGTGCCAGCTCACCAGAGGACTCGTCGTACGAGCAGTACTTC. It encodes CASSPEDSSYEQYF.

This clone showed up just once. This chain connects TRBV4-2 to TRBJ2-5; 10 positions agree with TRBD2. The V gene's germline CDR1 is LGHNA and CDR2 YNFKEQ. The CDR3 extends over 17 amino acids. With 4 bases clipped from V and 1 base from J, the junction kept 9 bases outside the gene matches. The CDR3 DNA reads as TGTGCCAGCAGCCCTGTTGGCGCTAGCGGGGGCCAAGAGACCCAGTACTTC. The encoded protein is CASSPVGASGGQETQYF.